The 27 T cell receptor beta chains given below trace back to one sample, sequenced in a study of CD8+CD57+ T cells in acquired aplastic anemia (dated by TCRdb to 2016 to 2019). Expansion of CD8+CD57+ cells had been shown by flow cytometry in the patients chosen for sequencing. TCRdb lists the instrument as Illumina HiSeq 2000. TCR beta VDJ combination and CDR3 sequence profiling used genomic DNA as the template. The public sequencing data were trimmed at Q25 with fastp and processed into clonotypes with MiXCR by TCRdb, which kept only in-frame beta chains. Identical CDR3 protein sequences are pooled into one entry, listed with their most common genes and DNA. For this sample the table gives around 430,000 distinct CDR3 sequences, of which around 32% were detected only once. Together, the top ten hold 0.82% of the sample. Sample: sorted CD4+, CD8+, or CD8+CD57+ T cells (not recorded which) from PBMCs. The origin of the receptors is a human donor with aplastic anemia.

In its sample, this clonotype was seen a few times. The rearrangement uses TRBV11-1 and TRBJ1-1, with 8 positions matching TRBD1. CDR3 length equals 16 residues. The trim removed 2 bases at V and 0 bases at J, leaving 5 bases unmatched. Germline CDR1 SGHAT, CDR2 FQDESV (reference sequence). The CDR3 nucleotides read TGTGCCAGCAGCTTAACAGGGGGGGGGATGAACACTGAAGCTTTCTTT. This codes for CASSLTGGGMNTEAFF.

The rearrangement links TRBV7-2 to TRBJ1-1; D may be TRBD1 (6 bases). The V gene's germline CDR1 is SGHTA and CDR2 FQGNSA. V shed 6 bases and J shed 1 base, with 9 bases lying between them. The CDR3 is 13 amino acids. CDR3 protein: CASRGGRNTEAFF. The CDR3 DNA is TGTGCCAGCAGGGGGGGGCGGAACACTGAAGCTTTCTTT.

Ten or more counts support this clonotype. The V call is TRBV6-1, the J call TRBJ1-5; D is unclear. The CDR3 length is 13 residues. The V gene's germline CDR1 is MNHNS and CDR2 SASEGT. Trimming stripped 3 bases from V and 3 bases from J, with 6 bases between. The CDR3: CASSENTNQPQHF. The CDR3 coding sequence is TGTGCCAGCAGTGAGAACACCAATCAGCCCCAGCATTTT.

This clonotype came up a few times. The V call is TRBV10-3, the J call TRBJ1-3; 7 nucleotides agree with TRBD1. The CDR3 consists of 14 residues. CDR1 and CDR2 from the germline V gene are ENHRY and SYGVKD. J was trimmed by 8 bases and V by 8 bases; bases with no gene match: 12. The CDR3 nucleotides read TGTGCCATCTCTCGGACAGGTGAACTAGACACCATATATTTT. Translation gives CAISRTGELDTIYF.

This clonotype came up a few times. One end of the junction is discordant with germline, which a read error may explain. The chain has TRBV20-1 and TRBJ2-1; 7 bases fit TRBD2. Germline lookup yields CDR1 DFQATT and CDR2 SNEGSKA (reference sequence). The CDR3 totals 13 residues. The CDR3 region is CSASGSTYNEQFF. The CDR3 nucleotides read TGCAGCGCTAGCGGTTCGACCTACAATGAGCAGTTCTTC.

This clonotype was seen repeatedly, ten times or more. For the CDR3, the DNA is TGCGCCAGCAGCCGAGAAGTTGCGACGGTAATTTATGGCTACACCTTC. Protein: CASSREVATVIYGYTF. The chain recombines TRBV4-3 with TRBJ1-2; D unclear. Germline lookup yields CDR1 LGHNA and CDR2 YSLEER. The CDR3 has 16 amino acids. V dropped 4 bases and J dropped 5 bases, with 20 bases sitting between them.

This clonotype was observed many times. The rearrangement joins TRBV2 to TRBJ1-6; D may be TRBD1 (5 bases). Germline V gene data show CDR1 as SNHLY and CDR2 as FYNNEI. Trimming removed 4 bases at V and 6 bases at J, with 10 bases between. This CDR3 region has 14 residues. In nucleotides, the CDR3 is TGTGCCAGCAGTGCTTCGGGGGGTAATTCACCCCTCCACTTT. It yields the protein CASSASGGNSPLHF.

The chain uses TRBV9 and TRBJ1-3, with D unresolved. Germline loops: CDR1 SGDLS, CDR2 YYNGEE. With 0 bases removed from V and 0 bases from J, the gap between germline ends came to 7 bases. This CDR3 has 15 amino acids. CDR3 in DNA: TGTGCCAGCAGCGTAGGGGAGATCTCTGGAAACACCATATATTTT. Residues: CASSVGEISGNTIYF.

V and J are TRBV11-1 and TRBJ2-1; no reliable D call. The V gene's germline CDR1 is SGHAT and CDR2 FQDESV (reference sequence). The CDR3 extends over 15 amino acids. V was pared by 8 bases and J by 0 bases, with 14 bases between. DNA for the CDR3: TGTGCCAGCCGTGGCCGGGCTAGCTCCTACAATGAGCAGTTCTTC. It codes for CASRGRASSYNEQFF.

This clonotype was observed a handful of times. The chain employs TRBV19 and TRBJ1-1; D may be TRBD1 (5 bases). The CDR3 contains 13 residues. CDR1 and CDR2 from the germline V gene are LNHDA and SQIVND (reference sequence). V gave up 5 bases and J gave up 6 bases, with 13 bases separating them. The CDR3, as DNA: TGTGCCAGTAGTTCCAGGGTAGCGGCTGAAGCTTTCTTT. It encodes CASSSRVAAEAFF. Combining the CDR3 with reference TRBV19 and TRBJ1-1 gives the whole variable domain DGGITQSPKYLFRKEGQNVTLSCEQNLNHDAMYWYRQDPGQGLRLIYYSQIVNDFQKGDIAEGYSVSREKKESFPLTVTSAQKNPTAFYLCASSSRVAAEAFFGQGTRLTVV.

This clonotype was seen a single time. The CDR3 reads CAISVGSAVGEPPQHF. In nucleotides, the CDR3 is TGTGCCATCAGTGTGGGCAGCGCCGTAGGGGAACCGCCCCAGCATTTT. The chain recombines TRBV10-3 with TRBJ1-5; a weak D match, TRBD1 (5 bases). The germline V and J ends were trimmed by 4 bases and 9 bases, with 22 bases remaining between them. This CDR3 has 16 residues. Germline lookup yields CDR1 ENHRY and CDR2 SYGVKD.

This clonotype was seen repeatedly, ten times or more. V usage is TRBV6-2 or TRBV6-3 and J usage is TRBJ1-5; D possibly corresponds to TRBD1 (5 bases). Trimming took off 6 bases at V and 0 bases at J, with 15 bases between the two ends. In germline, CDR1 is MNHEY, CDR2 SVGEGT. This CDR3 region has 16 residues. The CDR3 reads CASSYGQAYSNQPQHF. The DNA of the CDR3 is TGTGCCAGCAGCTATGGACAAGCCTATAGCAATCAGCCCCAGCATTTT.

Note on this clonotype: This may arise from a read error, as a much more abundant clone is one base away. V is TRBV5-1 and J is TRBJ1-2; 9 nucleotides match TRBD1. Germline CDR1 is SGHRS and CDR2 is YFSETQ. The CDR3 runs 15 residues. The CDR3 spells CTSSDGLQGAKGYTF. The CDR3, as DNA: TGCACCAGCAGCGATGGTTTACAGGGGGCGAAGGGCTACACCTTC.

The V and J genes are TRBV20-1 and TRBJ2-1, with TRBD2 matching over 11 bases. Germline loops: CDR1 DFQATT, CDR2 SNEGSKA (reference sequence). The CDR3 consists of 16 residues. V was pared by 5 bases and J by 4 bases, with 10 bases of the junction left unmatched. The CDR3 loop is CSASRLAGNIYNEQFF. The CDR3 coding sequence is TGCAGTGCTTCCAGACTAGCGGGAAATATTTACAATGAGCAGTTCTTC.

This clonotype was seen ten or more times. This sequence joins TRBV7-9 and TRBJ1-3; the D is unclear. The CDR3 is 15 residues long. From germline, CDR1 is SEHNR and CDR2 FQNEAQ (reference sequence). Trimming removed 1 base at V and 3 bases at J, with 10 bases between. The CDR3 DNA is TGTGCCAGCAGCTTAGTGTCGGGTTTTGGAAACACCATATATTTT. Its protein product is CASSLVSGFGNTIYF.

As to this clonotype: No DNA is shown, since the ends of the CDR3 on it are uncertain; the CDR3 is the one TCRdb lists. The chain's CDR3 is CASSPWGAGNTTYF. This chain connects TRBV4-1 to TRBJ1-3; TRBD1 was called by the table and not checked on the DNA. The CDR3 contains 14 residues when both ends are counted. The germline V gene has CDR1 MGHRA and CDR2 YSYEKL.

CDR3 protein: CASMRGVGYTF. The CDR3 bases are TGTGCCAGCATGAGGGGCGTTGGCTACACCTTC. The rearrangement uses TRBV7-8 and TRBJ1-2, with D possibly being TRBD1 (5 bases). Germline V gene sequence: CDR1 SGHVS, CDR2 FQNEAQ. Between the trimmed V and J ends, which lost 7 bases and 7 bases, there was a span of 10 bases. The CDR3 runs to 11 residues.

The chain joins TRBV6-5 to TRBJ1-1, with D hard to call. Trimming took off 4 bases at V and 1 base at J, with 7 bases between the two ends. The germline V gene encodes CDR1 MNHEY and CDR2 SVGAGI. The CDR3 has 13 residues. The CDR3 protein is CASSSSGNTEAFF. The CDR3 DNA sequence: TGTGCCAGCAGTTCCAGCGGGAACACTGAAGCTTTCTTT.

This clonotype was picked up many times. This chain links TRBV7-8 with TRBJ1-6; D perhaps matches TRBD1 (5 bases). The CDR3 sequence is 14 residues long. V lost 2 bases and J lost 10, with 12 bases in between. The germline CDR1 and CDR2 sequences are SGHVS and FQNEAQ. The CDR3 DNA reads TGTGCCAGCAGCTTAATCGCAGGGAACTCACCCCTCCACTTT. This gives the protein CASSLIAGNSPLHF.

In this sample, this clonotype turned up a few times. V gene TRBV20-1 combines with J gene TRBJ1-1, with a possible D match to TRBD1 (6 bases). This CDR3 has 14 amino acids. Germline-derived CDR1 and CDR2 are DFQATT and SNEGSKA (reference sequence). The V end lost 0 bases, the J end lost 4 bases, and 12 bases lay between the germline ends. DNA for the CDR3: TGCAGTGCTAGAGAGGGGGGCCTAGGCACTGAAGCTTTCTTT. It specifies CSAREGGLGTEAFF.

This clonotype came up a few times. The chain uses TRBV7-3 and TRBJ1-1; possibly TRBD1 for D (5 bases). CDR3 length: 15 amino acids. V lost 4 bases, J lost 0 bases, and 12 bases lay in between. Germline CDR1 and CDR2: SGHTA and FQGTGA. The CDR3, as DNA: TGTGCCAGCAGCTCCTATAAAGGGGTGAACACTGAAGCTTTCTTT. Residues: CASSSYKGVNTEAFF.

The rearrangement links TRBV30 to TRBJ1-3; TRBD1 is a possible D gene (6 bases). The CDR3 is made up of 14 amino acids. V was clipped by 8 bases and J by 10 bases, with 24 bases between them. Germline CDR1 GTSNPN, CDR2 SVGIG (reference sequence). Written as DNA, the CDR3 is TGTGCCGGACTACAGGGAGTCCCCTATGGGACCATATATTTT. Amino acid sequence: CAGLQGVPYGTIYF.

V and J are TRBV11-1 and TRBJ2-3; 7 bases line up with TRBD2. The CDR3 has 17 amino acids. V lost 0 bases and J lost 2; bases outside the gene matches: 8. CDR1 is SGHAT and CDR2 is FQDESV in the germline V gene (reference sequence). CDR3 region: CASSLAGLADITDTQYF. CDR3 nucleotide sequence: TGTGCCAGCAGCTTAGCGGGGCTAGCGGACATCACAGATACGCAGTATTTT.

This chain connects TRBV10-1 to TRBJ2-2; possibly TRBD1 for D (5 bases). The CDR3 has 16 residues. In germline, CDR1 is WNHNN, CDR2 SYGVQD (reference sequence). Trimming stripped 1 base from V and 6 bases from J, with 15 bases between. The CDR3, as DNA: TGCGCCAGCAGTGAGTATGGGTTACAGGACGCCGGGGAGCTGTTTTTT. Residues: CASSEYGLQDAGELFF.

CDR3: CASSLVTTGELFF. The CDR3 DNA is TGTGCCAGCAGCTTAGTTACCACCGGGGAGCTGTTTTTT. This chain links TRBV7-9 with TRBJ2-2, with unresolved D. Germline CDR1 is SEHNR and CDR2 is FQNEAQ (reference sequence). V was pared by 1 base and J by 4 bases, with 4 bases between. This CDR3 region has 13 residues. The variable domain in full, completed from reference TRBV7-9 and TRBJ2-2, reads DTGVSQNPRHKITKRGQNVTFRCDPISEHNRLYWYRQTLGQGPEFLTYFQNEAQLEKSRLLSDRFSAERPKGSFSTLEIQRTEQGDSAMYLCASSLVTTGELFFGEGSRLTVL.

About this clonotype: The junction differs from germline at one of its ends, possibly a read error. CDR3 DNA sequence: TGTGCCAGCAGTTACTCGACGGGACAGGGGATCTATGGCTACACCTTC. This translates into CASSYSTGQGIYGYTF. The rearrangement joins TRBV10-3 to TRBJ1-2; TRBD1 agrees at 10 bases. Germline V gives CDR1 ENHRY, CDR2 SYGVKD. The CDR3 covers 16 residues.

The chain uses TRBV5-1 and TRBJ2-1, with D unclear. V lost 0 bases and J lost 4, with 11 bases in between. The CDR3 extends over 15 amino acids. CDR1 SGHRS and CDR2 YFSETQ come from the germline V gene. The CDR3 region is CASSLATAEYNEQFF. CDR3 in DNA: TGCGCCAGCAGCTTGGCCACAGCCGAATACAATGAGCAGTTCTTC.